This T cell receptor (beta chain) was sequenced during a study of blood T cell repertoires in COVID-19. Study summary: Acute and convalescent COVID-19 samples came from the United States, Italy and Spain. Nucleic acid was either cDNA or gDNA, and it came from T cells, B-cell-depleted T cells, or PBMCs.

Germline CDR1 is SGHTA and CDR2 is FQGNSA. This CDR3 has 14 amino acids. V lost 2 bases, J lost 4 bases, and 11 bases lay in between. Original processing methods: The authors estimated nucleated cell counts from reference gene primer amplification. Produced via immunoSEQ multiplex PCR; TCRdb's table is partial and in-frame only. V, J and clone size reflect that table, while D and trimming were determined from the DNA. The sample comprises 140,000 or so clones, approximately 87% of which are singletons, and about 9.4% rests with the top ten. This TCR was recovered from a woman in her fifties or sixties with active or convalescent COVID-19. V and J are TRBV7-2 and TRBJ1-1; unclear D gene. The sequencing input was peripheral blood. The CDR3: CASSLSLGSTEAFF. The CDR3 nucleotides read TGTGCCAGCAGCTTAAGCCTGGGGAGCACTGAAGCTTTCTTT. Complete variable domain (other parts from reference TRBV7-2 and TRBJ1-1): GAGVSQSPSNKVTEKGKDVELRCDPISGHTALYWYRQSLGQGLEFLIYFQGNSAPDKSGLPSDRFSAERTGGSVSTLTIQRTQQEDSAVYLCASSLSLGSTEAFFGQGTRLTVV.